The T cell receptor (beta chain) described here comes from a study of tumor and adjacent non-tumor tissue in lung cancer. Regarding this clonotype: At one end the junction does not follow the germline gene, possibly because of a read error.

The length of the CDR3 is 17 residues. Germline-derived CDR1 and CDR2 are ENHRY and SYGVKD. This sample's RNA came from whole unsorted tissue. A modified ARM-PCR protocol with three rounds of nested PCR amplified TCRbeta. TCRdb itself ran the multiplex PCR reads through MiXCR, one entry per CDR3 protein. The profile shows about 120,000 distinct CDR3 sequences, 84% of them singletons. The clonotype was recovered from a man aged 65 to 85 with non-small cell lung cancer. The V gene is TRBV10-3, the J gene TRBJ1-5; D perhaps matches TRBD1 (6 bases). Sequencing input: lung tumor tissue. DNA for the CDR3: TGTACCATCAGTGAACTTAGCGGACAGCGAGTACATCAGCCCCAGCATTTT. Amino acids: CTISELSGQRVHQPQHF.